Listed below are T cell receptor beta chains from one sample, sequenced in a study of metastatic and nonmetastatic thyroid tumors. Using MiXCR, TCRdb re-called clones from the PCR reads. This sample has some 23,000 clones, with roughly 22% found just once. Sequences were obtained from tumor tissue. The receptors derive from a female donor with papillary thyroid cancer or a benign thyroid nodule (not recorded which). Some clones in this sample may be carry-over from other donors' samples. Both conserved end residues are part of each CDR3. D genes are given only for firm matches. A clone size is listed for some rows: how often the clone was seen (once, few, many), or a class if it is expanded.

>TRBV28|few|TRBJ2-1|NA
TGTGCCAGCAGTTCCTTCGGCTCCTACAATGAGCAGTTCTTC
CASSSFGSYNEQFF
>TRBV6-1|few|TRBJ2-5|TRBD2
TGTGCCAGCAGTTTTCGGACTAGCTGGAGAACCCAAGAGACCCAGTACTTC
CASSFRTSWRTQETQYF
>TRBV10-3|NA|TRBJ2-1|NA
TGTGCCATCAGTGACTCAGGGGAAAATGAGCAGTTCTTC
CAISDSGENEQFF
>TRBV20-1|NA|TRBJ2-1|NA
TGCAGTGCTAGAGATACTAGAGACTACAATGAGCAGTTCTTC
CSARDTRDYNEQFF
>TRBV7-7|NA|TRBJ2-1|NA
TGTGCTAGCAGCCCGACTGAGGGTGAGCAGTTCTTC
CASSPTEGEQFF
>TRBV6-1|medium-sized|TRBJ2-6|TRBD2
TGTGCCAGCACAGTTCTAGCGGGGTGGGTCCTGACTTTC
CASTVLAGWVLTF
>TRBV6-1|few|TRBJ1-2|NA
TGTGCCAGCAGAGCGACAGCCTACTATGGCTACACCTTC
CASRATAYYGYTF
>TRBV7-8|NA|TRBJ2-4|NA
TGTGCCAGCAGCTTAGGAGGTGGTGGGGGCGCCAAAAACATTCAGTACTTC
CASSLGGGGGAKNIQYF
>TRBV7-2|NA|TRBJ2-7|TRBD2
TGTGCCAGCAGTGTCCTTCCGGGAGGGGCCTACGAGCAGTACTTC
CASSVLPGGAYEQYF
>TRBV5-1|NA|TRBJ1-1|TRBD1
TGCGCCAGCAGCTTGTCAGGGGGCGCAGGGGATACTGAAGCTTTCTTT
CASSLSGGAGDTEAFF
>TRBV7-2|many|TRBJ2-5|NA
TGTGCCAGCAGCTTAGGACAAAGAGAGACCCAGTACTTC
CASSLGQRETQYF
>TRBV19|NA|TRBJ1-5|TRBD1
TGTGCCAGTAGTGGCCTATCCGGGACAGGGATGGATCAGCCCCAGCATTTT
CASSGLSGTGMDQPQHF
>TRBV11-2|NA|TRBJ2-6|NA
TGTGCCAGCAGCTTTATAGGGGGGGCCAACGTCCTGACTTTC
CASSFIGGANVLTF
>TRBV2|many|TRBJ1-2|NA
TGTGCCAGCAGTGAGCGAGGGGACAATGGCTACACCTTC
CASSERGDNGYTF
>TRBV20-1|NA|TRBJ2-1|NA
TGCAGTGCCACGCCCCAGGGGACGGTGAGCGGCAATGAGCAGTTCTTC
CSATPQGTVSGNEQFF
>TRBV7-3|few|TRBJ1-1|TRBD1
TGTGCCAGCAGCACAACAGGGGGAGGTGGGACTGAAGCTTTCTTT
CASSTTGGGGTEAFF
>TRBV12-5|NA|TRBJ2-2|TRBD1
TGTGCTAGTGGTTTGGACAGGGGGTTCTCCACCTGGGAGCTGGTTTTT
CASGLDRGFSTWELVF
>TRBV7-2|many|TRBJ2-5|TRBD1
TGTGCCAGCAGCTCCGTTGGACAGGGATCGGAGACCCAGTACTTC
CASSSVGQGSETQYF
>TRBV15|medium-sized|TRBJ2-7|TRBD1
TGTGCCACCAGCGCCAGACAGGGGGCCGGGGATGAGCAGTACTTC
CATSARQGAGDEQYF
>TRBV7-2|NA|TRBJ1-1|TRBD1
TGTGCCAGCCGCTCTTTTGCAGGGGGCACTGAAGCTTTCTTT
CASRSFAGGTEAFF
>TRBV12-3/TRBV12-4|many|TRBJ2-7|NA
TGTGCCAGCAGCTCCGTCGACAGGACAACCTACGAGCAGTACTTC
CASSSVDRTTYEQYF
>TRBV7-2|NA|TRBJ2-5|TRBD2
TGTGCCAGCAGCTTAGTACCAGAAGCGGGATGGGAGACCCAGTACTTC
CASSLVPEAGWETQYF
>TRBV5-5|few|TRBJ1-2|TRBD1
TGTGCCAGCAGCCCGGGACAGGGAACTAACTATGGCTACACCTTC
CASSPGQGTNYGYTF
>TRBV2|many|TRBJ2-7|NA
TGTGCCAGCAGAGCAGGATTCTCTACCTACGAGCAGTACTTC
CASRAGFSTYEQYF
>TRBV12-3/TRBV12-4|NA|TRBJ1-6|NA
TGTGCCAGCAGGGGGACCTTGATCAATTCACCCCTCCACTTT
CASRGTLINSPLHF
>TRBV6-1|NA|TRBJ1-1|TRBD1
TGTGCCAGCAGCACGACAGGGGTCGGAAAAGCTTTCTTT
CASSTTGVGKAFF
>TRBV6-2/TRBV6-3|NA|TRBJ2-3|TRBD1
TGTGCCAGCAGTTACGACAGGGTAAGAGTGGATTTT
CASSYDRVRVDF
>TRBV3-1|many|TRBJ2-1|NA
TGTGCCAGCAGCCAAGATTTCCGAAACAATGAGCAGTTCTTC
CASSQDFRNNEQFF
>TRBV7-2|few|TRBJ1-1|TRBD1
TGTGCCAGCAGCTCCGGGACAGGGGGCACTGAAGCTTTCTTT
CASSSGTGGTEAFF
>TRBV10-1|many|TRBJ2-5|NA
TGCGCCAGCAGTGAGTCGGGGGACCCCAAGTACTTC
CASSESGDPKYF
>TRBV7-8|many|TRBJ1-3|NA
TGTGCCAGCAGCCCCCGAGGATTCGACTCTGGAAACACCATACATTTT
CASSPRGFDSGNTIHF
>TRBV10-1|few|TRBJ2-1|NA
TGCGCCAGCAGTGAGTCGGAGGGTAGGGATGAGCAGTTCTTC
CASSESEGRDEQFF
>TRBV6-4|NA|TRBJ2-1|TRBD2
TGTGCCAGCAGTCCCCTTAGCGGGAGGCCCGGAGAGCAGTTCTTC
CASSPLSGRPGEQFF
>TRBV5-1|few|TRBJ1-2|TRBD1
TGCGCCAGCAGACAGGGGTTTTCGGAAAATGGCTACACCTTC
CASRQGFSENGYTF
>TRBV30|NA|TRBJ1-5|TRBD1
TGTGCCTCACGGACAGGGAACCAGCCCCAGCATTTT
CASRTGNQPQHF
>TRBV6-1|few|TRBJ2-5|NA
TGTGCCAGCAGGGACAGCCTAAACCAAGAGACCCAGTACTTC
CASRDSLNQETQYF
>TRBV28|large|TRBJ2-7|NA
TGTGCCAGCAGTTTCAGGGCCTACGAGCAGTACTTC
CASSFRAYEQYF
>TRBV5-6|once|TRBJ2-1|TRBD2
TGTGCCAGCAGCTCGGTACTAGCGGCAGTATACAATGAGCAGTTCTTC
CASSSVLAAVYNEQFF
>TRBV3-1|NA|TRBJ2-1|NA
TGTGCCAGCAGCCGGGGGGCGACAAATGAGCAGTTCTTC
CASSRGATNEQFF
>TRBV20-1|few|TRBJ1-1|NA
TGCAGTGCTAGTTACACTGAAGCTTTCTTT
CSASYTEAFF
>TRBV4-3|many|TRBJ2-1|TRBD2
TGCGCCAGCAGCCAAGATGAGCGGGGTAGCTCCTACAATGAGCAGTTCTTC
CASSQDERGSSYNEQFF